Sequencing of this TCR beta chain was carried out in a study of T cell responses to AZD1222 COVID-19 vaccine. Assay used: immunoSEQ multiplex PCR; TCRdb lists only in-frame clones, some missing. The sample shows approximately 110,000 clones, around nine tenths of them seen only once. The CDR3 has 15 amino acids. Unmatched junction bases numbered 4, after V lost 4 bases and J lost 4 bases. Germline CDR1 is SGHRS and CDR2 is YFSETQ. The sequencing used peripheral blood, collected on day 0 of AZD1222 vaccination. The chain carries TRBV5-1 and TRBJ2-1; 11 bases line up with TRBD2. This clonotype originated in an adult in good health. The CDR3, as DNA: TGCGCCAGCAGCGGGGGACTAGCGGATTACAATGAGCAGTTCTTC. Translated, it gives CASSGGLADYNEQFF.